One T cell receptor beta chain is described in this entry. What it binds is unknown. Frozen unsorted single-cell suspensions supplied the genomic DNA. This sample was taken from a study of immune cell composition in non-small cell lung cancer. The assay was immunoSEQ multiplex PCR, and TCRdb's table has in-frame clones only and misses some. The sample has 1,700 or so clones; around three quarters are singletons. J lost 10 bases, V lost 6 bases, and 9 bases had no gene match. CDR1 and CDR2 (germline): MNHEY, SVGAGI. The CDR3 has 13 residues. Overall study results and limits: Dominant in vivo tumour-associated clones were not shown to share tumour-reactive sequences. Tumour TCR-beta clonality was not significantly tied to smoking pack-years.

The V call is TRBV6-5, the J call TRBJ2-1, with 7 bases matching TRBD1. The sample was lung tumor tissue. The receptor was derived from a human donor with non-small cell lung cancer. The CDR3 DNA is TGTGCCAGCAGCCCGGGACAGCGCCGAGAGCAGTTCTTC. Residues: CASSPGQRREQFF.